This T cell receptor (beta chain) was obtained from a study of blood T cell repertoires in COVID-19. In the study overall: Whether acute or convalescent, the COVID-19 samples came from the United States, Italy and Spain. The analysed material was cDNA or gDNA that came from T cells, B-cell-depleted T cells, or PBMCs.

Original handling: Using reference gene primer amplification, nucleated cell counts were estimated. Method: immunoSEQ multiplex PCR; TCRdb's copy keeps in-frame clones and lacks some. V and J calls and clone size are given by that table; D and trimming were obtained from the DNA. Here the sample spans under 300,000 clones, 60% to 75% being singletons. The CDR3 loop spans 15 amino acids. V was trimmed by 3 bases and J by 1 base, leaving 12 bases between them. Germline assignment: CDR1 SEHNR and CDR2 FQNEAQ (reference sequence). The material sequenced was peripheral blood. J is TRBJ2-5 and V is TRBV7-9, with D maybe TRBD2 (5 bases). The receptor was isolated from an elderly woman with acute or convalescent COVID-19. The CDR3 here is CASSLWTGIQETQYF. CDR3 DNA: TGTGCCAGCAGCTTGTGGACCGGGATCCAAGAGACCCAGTACTTC.